The 26 T cell receptor beta chains below all came from one sample that was sequenced in a study of early T cells in non-severe SARS-CoV-2 infection. TCRdb passed the 5' RACE reads through MiXCR, listing each CDR3 protein once. Of approximately 75,000 distinct CDR3 sequences in the sample, 3.5% to 6% were seen once. The specimen was whole blood, collected at baseline. The receptors were sampled from an adult who was a healthcare worker with PCR-confirmed SARS-CoV-2 infection or an uninfected control (not recorded which). The donor label of this sample is uncertain.

This clonotype was detected ten times or more. The chain uses TRBV5-1 and TRBJ1-5; unclear D gene. The CDR3 is 18 residues long. Germline lookup yields CDR1 SGHRS and CDR2 YFSETQ. Between the trimmed V and J ends, which lost 9 bases and 0 bases, there was a span of 25 bases. CDR3 DNA: TGCGCCAATATACCCCGGAGGCCCGGGATCGATAGCAATCAGCCCCAGCATTTT. Its translation: CANIPRRPGIDSNQPQHF.

This clonotype was counted at least ten times. The gene calls are TRBV7-9 and TRBJ2-1; D remains unclear. The CDR3 extends over 15 amino acids. The germline V and J ends were trimmed by 3 bases and 8 bases, with 17 bases remaining between them. Germline V gene lookup returns CDR1 SEHNR and CDR2 FQNEAQ (reference sequence). CDR3 residues: CASSLGGSRSDEQFF. DNA for the CDR3: TGTGCCAGCAGCTTGGGTGGGTCAAGGTCCGATGAGCAGTTCTTC.

This clonotype was detected ten times or more. The chain uses TRBV7-8 and TRBJ1-3; D uncertain. In germline, CDR1 is SGHVS, CDR2 FQNEAQ. V was shortened by 2 bases and J by 3 bases, with 8 bases between the two germline ends. The CDR3 loop spans 14 amino acids. CDR3 DNA sequence: TGTGCCAGCAGCTTAAGCCCTCGTGGAAACACCATATATTTT. It codes for CASSLSPRGNTIYF.

The V gene is TRBV4-3, the J gene TRBJ1-2; tentative D call: TRBD1 (5 bases). V was trimmed by 0 bases and J by 3 bases, leaving 17 bases between them. The length of the CDR3 is 17 residues. The germline V gene encodes CDR1 LGHNA and CDR2 YSLEER. CDR3 nucleotides: TGCGCCAGCAGCCAAGATGGTCAACCACGGGGCCACTATGGCTACACCTTC. It encodes CASSQDGQPRGHYGYTF.

This clonotype was detected only a few times. The chain uses TRBV29-1 and TRBJ2-7; 8 bases match TRBD1. The germline V gene has CDR1 SQVTM and CDR2 ANQGSEA. The V gene end was trimmed by 4 bases and the J gene end by 2 bases; junction bases not matched to a gene: 4. CDR3 length equals 13 residues. The CDR3 region is CSVGGQEPYEQYF. The CDR3 DNA reads TGCAGCGTTGGGGGACAGGAGCCCTACGAGCAGTACTTC.

In this sample, this clonotype turned up many times. V usage is TRBV6-5 and J usage is TRBJ2-7; either TRBD1 or TRBD2 may supply D (5 bases each). CDR3 length: 14 amino acids. Trimming shortened V by 5 bases and J by 5 bases, and 16 bases separated the two germline ends. The germline gives CDR1 MNHEY, CDR2 SVGAGI. The CDR3 loop is CASSGRHGAHEQYF. DNA for the CDR3: TGTGCCAGCAGTGGACGACACGGGGCCCACGAGCAGTACTTC.

V is TRBV24-1 and J is TRBJ1-5; D is unresolved. The CDR3 is 14 amino acids. The V gene's germline CDR1 is KGHDR and CDR2 SFDVKD. Trimming shortened V by 2 bases and J by 1 base, and 5 bases separated the two germline ends. CDR3 DNA: TGTGCCACCAGTGATTCGGACAGCAATCAGCCCCAGCATTTT. Translation gives CATSDSDSNQPQHF.

The chain is built from TRBV7-8 and TRBJ2-7, with D uncertain. With 6 bases removed from V and 7 bases from J, the gap between germline ends came to 16 bases. This CDR3 contains 13 residues. CDR1 SGHVS and CDR2 FQNEAQ come from the germline V gene. The CDR3 reads CASRVGPAREQYF. The CDR3 bases are TGTGCCAGCAGGGTCGGACCAGCGAGGGAGCAGTACTTC.

The chain recombines TRBV2 with TRBJ2-7; D perhaps matches TRBD1 (5 bases). The V end was cut by 6 bases, the J end by 7 bases, with 13 bases between. The CDR3 has 12 amino acids. CDR1 SNHLY and CDR2 FYNNEI come from the germline V gene. The CDR3 region has the DNA TGTGCCAGCAGGGACACCTTGGGTGAGCAGTACTTC. Amino acid sequence: CASRDTLGEQYF.

The chain carries TRBV19 and TRBJ2-2; D ambiguous. The CDR3 covers 13 residues. Germline loops: CDR1 LNHDA, CDR2 SQIVND (reference sequence). Trimming left V 5 bases short and J 4 bases short, with 8 bases between. The CDR3 DNA reads as TGTGCCAGTAGTCCAAGACCCACCGGGGAGCTGTTTTTT. Translated: CASSPRPTGELFF.

This clonotype was observed at least ten times. The V and J genes are TRBV12-2 and TRBJ2-2; whether TRBD2, the table's D call, matches the DNA was not checked. TRBV12-2 is a documented pseudogene. The CDR3 consists of 16 residues. CDR3 loop: CASRPRTSGNTGELFF. The CDR3 DNA follows: TGTGCAAGTCGCCCAAGGACTAGCGGGAACACCGGGGAGCTGTTTTTT.

The chain joins TRBV5-6 to TRBJ1-6; 7 nucleotides agree with TRBD1. Germline loops: CDR1 SGHDT, CDR2 YYEEEE. The CDR3 extends over 15 amino acids. V shed 2 bases, J shed 7 bases, and the junction held 6 bases outside the gene matches. This CDR3 is CASSFRGTVNSPLHF. In nucleotides, the CDR3 is TGTGCCAGCAGCTTTCGGGGGACAGTAAATTCACCCCTCCACTTT.

This clonotype was observed many times. The gene calls are TRBV18 and TRBJ1-2; D is perhaps TRBD1 (5 bases). CDR1 and CDR2 from the germline V gene are KGHSH and LQKENI. The CDR3 sequence is 15 residues long. V was shortened by 1 base and J by 6 bases, with 15 bases between the two germline ends. The CDR3, as DNA: TGTGCCAGCTCACCACGTTGGGGGACGAACGATGGCTACACCTTC. Amino acids: CASSPRWGTNDGYTF.

This chain links TRBV7-2 with TRBJ1-3; unclear D gene. With 2 bases removed from V and 7 bases from J, the gap between germline ends came to 9 bases. This CDR3 spans 13 amino acids. The V gene's germline CDR1 is SGHTA and CDR2 FQGNSA. This chain's CDR3 is CASSLKPENTIYF. The DNA for the CDR3 is TGTGCCAGCAGCTTAAAACCAGAGAACACCATATATTTT.

In this sample, this clonotype turned up a few times. The gene calls are TRBV6-5 and TRBJ2-7, with 8 bases aligning to TRBD1. V lost 2 bases, J lost 5 bases, and 8 bases stayed unmatched. This CDR3 comprises 15 residues. Germline lookup yields CDR1 MNHEY and CDR2 SVGAGI. CDR3 region: CASSYRLGQGDEQYF. The CDR3 DNA reads TGTGCCAGCAGTTACCGCCTCGGACAGGGCGACGAGCAGTACTTC.

J is TRBJ2-5 and V is TRBV5-1; D is perhaps TRBD2 (5 bases). Germline V gene lookup returns CDR1 SGHRS and CDR2 YFSETQ. The CDR3 is 14 residues long. V was shortened by 4 bases and J by 6 bases, with 16 bases between the two germline ends. The CDR3 DNA is TGCGCCAGCAGCCGGGAAGGGTACGGTCAGACCCAGTACTTC. The encoded protein is CASSREGYGQTQYF.

This clonotype has ten or more counts. This sequence joins TRBV5-1 and TRBJ2-7, with D maybe TRBD1 (5 bases). Germline V CDR1 and CDR2: SGHRS, YFSETQ. CDR3 length: 13 amino acids. V lost 1 base and J lost 3, with 8 bases in between. Here the CDR3 reads CASSLRGLYEQYF. CDR3 DNA sequence: TGCGCCAGCAGCTTGAGGGGTCTCTACGAGCAGTACTTC.

This clonotype was seen many times. The rearrangement uses TRBV7-6 and TRBJ2-1, with 12 bases matching TRBD2. V lost 5 bases to trimming and J lost 7 bases; unmatched junction nucleotides: 3. This CDR3 has 14 amino acids. Germline assignment: CDR1 SGHVS and CDR2 FNYEAQ. For the CDR3, the DNA is TGTGCCAGCAGCCCTAGCGGGGGGGTGAATGAGCAGTTCTTC. It translates to CASSPSGGVNEQFF.

This clonotype was detected ten times or more. The V call is TRBV12-3 or TRBV12-4, the J call TRBJ2-2; 8 nucleotides agree with TRBD2. J lost 7 bases, V lost 5 bases, and 9 bases had no gene match. The CDR3 has 15 residues. DNA for the CDR3: TGTGCCAGCAGTCCCCGGGGGGGCCAGAACGGGGAGCTGTTTTTT. Amino acids: CASSPRGGQNGELFF.

Turning to this clonotype: A read error may explain this, as a much larger clone is one base away. V gene TRBV11-2 combines with J gene TRBJ1-1; D might be TRBD1 (6 bases). Germline values: CDR1 SGHAT, CDR2 FQNNGV. CDR3 length: 18 amino acids. Trimming took off 5 bases at V and 1 base at J, with 23 bases between the two ends. The CDR3 here is CASSHLGAATGWNTEAFF. CDR3 bases: TGTGCCAGCAGCCACCTTGGGGCCGCGACAGGTTGGAACACTGAAGCTTTCTTT.

At least ten counts were recorded for this clonotype. The J gene is TRBJ2-1, the V gene TRBV7-2, with a possible D match to TRBD1 (5 bases). The germline V and J ends were trimmed by 7 bases and 3 bases, with 13 bases remaining between them. CDR1 is SGHTA, CDR2 FQGNSA, per germline. The CDR3 spans 14 residues. The CDR3 DNA sequence: TGTGCCAGCACTGAAAACAGGCTCTACAATGAGCAGTTCTTC. Encoded protein: CASTENRLYNEQFF.

A few counts support this clonotype. This rearrangement joins TRBV12-3 or TRBV12-4 to TRBJ1-5, with 7 bases that match TRBD1. V shed 6 bases and J 3 bases; nucleotides not matched to a gene: 5. The CDR3 contains 14 residues. The chain's CDR3 is CASSTTGYNQPQHF. The CDR3 DNA sequence: TGTGCCAGCAGCACGACAGGGTACAATCAGCCCCAGCATTTT.

At least ten counts were recorded for this clonotype. The chain couples TRBV11-2 to TRBJ2-7; the match to TRBD1 covers 9 bases. Trimming cost V 3 bases and J 6 bases; bases outside gene matches: 9. CDR3 length: 15 amino acids. The germline V gene has CDR1 SGHAT and CDR2 FQNNGV. Written as DNA, the CDR3 is TGTGCCAGCAGCTTGACGGGACAGGGAGCCGGCGAGCAGTACTTC. It translates to CASSLTGQGAGEQYF.

This clonotype has at least ten counts. This chain uses TRBV20-1 with TRBJ2-5; D gene uncertain. The V end was cut by 0 bases, the J end by 6 bases, with 8 bases between. The CDR3 length is 12 residues. Germline lookup yields CDR1 DFQATT and CDR2 SNEGSKA (reference sequence). CDR3 nucleotide sequence: TGCAGTGCTAGAGACCATACAAAGACCCAGTACTTC. Amino acid sequence: CSARDHTKTQYF.

This rearrangement joins TRBV18 to TRBJ2-7; TRBD2 matches 9 bases. This CDR3 contains 15 residues. V shed 6 bases, J shed 2 bases, and the junction held 8 bases outside the gene matches. Germline CDR1 KGHSH, CDR2 LQKENI. The CDR3 DNA reads TGTGCCAGCTCGCCGCTAGCGGGGCTACCCTACGAGCAGTACTTC. Its translation is CASSPLAGLPYEQYF. Full variable domain (remainder filled in from reference TRBV18 and TRBJ2-7): NAGVMQNPRHLVRRRGQEARLRCSPMKGHSHVYWYRQLPEEGLKFMVYLQKENIIDESGMPKERFSAEFPKEGPSILRIQQVVRGDSAAYFCASSPLAGLPYEQYFGPGTRLTVT.

This sequence joins TRBV7-3 and TRBJ1-1; no firm D call. CDR1 is SGHTA and CDR2 is FQGTGA in the germline V gene. The ends were cut back, 5 bases at V and 4 bases at J, with 11 bases in the middle. The length of the CDR3 is 13 residues. The chain's CDR3 is CASSPLPGTEAFF. The DNA for the CDR3 is TGTGCCAGCAGCCCTCTTCCCGGCACTGAAGCTTTCTTT.